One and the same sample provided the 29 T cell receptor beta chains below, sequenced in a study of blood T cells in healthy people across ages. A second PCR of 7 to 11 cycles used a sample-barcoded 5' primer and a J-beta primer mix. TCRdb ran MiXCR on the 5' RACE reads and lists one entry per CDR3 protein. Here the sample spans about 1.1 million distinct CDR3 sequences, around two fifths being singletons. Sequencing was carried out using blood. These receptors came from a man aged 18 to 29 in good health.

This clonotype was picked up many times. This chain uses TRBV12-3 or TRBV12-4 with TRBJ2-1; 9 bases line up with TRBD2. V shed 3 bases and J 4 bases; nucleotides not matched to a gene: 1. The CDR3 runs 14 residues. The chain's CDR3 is CASSFSGGYNEQFF. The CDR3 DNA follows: TGTGCCAGCAGTTTCAGCGGGGGGTACAATGAGCAGTTCTTC.

This CDR3 reads CASSYDQRGGYEQYF. Here the CDR3 DNA reads TGTGCCAGCAGTTACGACCAGCGGGGGGGATACGAGCAGTACTTC. The rearrangement links TRBV6-6 to TRBJ2-5; TRBD2 matches 10 bases. The end of the DNA fits TRBJ2-7 better, so the J call may be wrong. Germline V lookup: CDR1 MNHNY, CDR2 SVGAGI (reference sequence). The CDR3 has 15 amino acids.

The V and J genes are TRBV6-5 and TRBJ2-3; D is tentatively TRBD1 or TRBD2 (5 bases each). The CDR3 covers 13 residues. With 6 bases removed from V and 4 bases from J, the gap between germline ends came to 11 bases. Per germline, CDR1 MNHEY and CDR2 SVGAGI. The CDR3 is CASRGVGADTQYF. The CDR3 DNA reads TGTGCCAGCAGGGGAGTGGGGGCAGATACGCAGTATTTT.

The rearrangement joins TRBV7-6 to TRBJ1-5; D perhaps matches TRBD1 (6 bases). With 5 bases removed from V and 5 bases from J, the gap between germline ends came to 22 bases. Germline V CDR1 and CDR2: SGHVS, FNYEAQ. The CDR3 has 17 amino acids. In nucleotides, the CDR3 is TGTGCCAGCAGCCTGAGCCTTAAGACAGGACCGTATCAGCCCCAGCATTTT. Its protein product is CASSLSLKTGPYQPQHF.

The chain's CDR3 is CASSDIRRGLYGYTF. In DNA form, the CDR3 reads TGTGCCAGCAGTGATATCCGACGTGGTCTCTATGGCTACACCTTC. The chain is built from TRBV2 and TRBJ1-2; no clear D gene. Trimming removed 3 bases at V and 4 bases at J, with 15 bases between. The CDR3 runs to 15 residues. CDR1 and CDR2 (germline): SNHLY, FYNNEI.

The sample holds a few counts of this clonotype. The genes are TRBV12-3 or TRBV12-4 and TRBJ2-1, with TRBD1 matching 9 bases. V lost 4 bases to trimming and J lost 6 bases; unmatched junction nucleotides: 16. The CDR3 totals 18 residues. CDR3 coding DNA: TGTGCCAGCAGTTCCTCTATGTCCCGGGACAGGGTTGGCAATGAGCAGTTCTTC. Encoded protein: CASSSSMSRDRVGNEQFF.

The DNA of the CDR3 is TGTGCCAGCAGCGCTAGGGGCGGTACGAGGAATGAGCAGTTCTTC. Its protein product is CASSARGGTRNEQFF. The V call is TRBV9, the J call TRBJ2-1; D possibly corresponds to TRBD1 (5 bases). Germline assignment: CDR1 SGDLS and CDR2 YYNGEE. The CDR3 extends over 15 amino acids. V lost 3 bases to trimming and J lost 7 bases, with 17 bases between them.

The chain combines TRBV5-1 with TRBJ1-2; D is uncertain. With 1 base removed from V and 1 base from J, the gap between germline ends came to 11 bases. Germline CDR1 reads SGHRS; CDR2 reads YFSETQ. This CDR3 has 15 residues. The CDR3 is CASSLYQSFNYGYTF. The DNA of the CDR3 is TGCGCCAGCAGCTTGTACCAGAGCTTTAACTATGGCTACACCTTC.

The CDR3 DNA reads as TGTGCCAGCAGCTTAGCGGGCGGGCCCGGGGCAAATGAAAAACTGTTTTTT. It specifies CASSLAGGPGANEKLFF. This chain connects TRBV7-2 to TRBJ1-4; a weak D match, TRBD1 (5 bases). Trimming removed 0 bases from V and 5 bases from J, with 16 bases in between. The CDR3 loop spans 17 amino acids. In germline, CDR1 is SGHTA, CDR2 FQGNSA.

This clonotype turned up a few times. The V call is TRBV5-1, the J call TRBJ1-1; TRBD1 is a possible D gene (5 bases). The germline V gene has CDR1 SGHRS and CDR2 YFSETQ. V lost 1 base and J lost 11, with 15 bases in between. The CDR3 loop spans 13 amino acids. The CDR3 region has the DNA TGCGCCAGCAGCTTGACGGGGGTGTCCGCGGCTTTCTTT. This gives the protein CASSLTGVSAAFF.

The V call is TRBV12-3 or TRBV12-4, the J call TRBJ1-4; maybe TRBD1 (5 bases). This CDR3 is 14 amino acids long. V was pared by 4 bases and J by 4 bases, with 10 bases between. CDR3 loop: CASSWGRRNEKLFF. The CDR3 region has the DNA TGTGCCAGCAGTTGGGGACGGCGTAATGAAAAACTGTTTTTT.

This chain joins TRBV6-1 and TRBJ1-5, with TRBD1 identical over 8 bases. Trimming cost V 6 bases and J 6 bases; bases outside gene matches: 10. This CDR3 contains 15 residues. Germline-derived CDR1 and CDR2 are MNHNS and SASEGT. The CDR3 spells CASRATGERGQPQHF. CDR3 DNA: TGTGCCAGCAGAGCGACAGGGGAAAGAGGTCAGCCCCAGCATTTT.

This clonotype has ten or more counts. DNA for the CDR3: TGTGCCATCCAGGATAACCGGGACAGCGGCACTTATGGCTACACCTTC. Amino acids: CAIQDNRDSGTYGYTF. The V call is TRBV10-3, the J call TRBJ1-2, with TRBD1 matching over 7 bases. Per the germline V gene, CDR1 is ENHRY and CDR2 is SYGVKD. This CDR3 is 16 amino acids long. J gave up 5 bases and V 8 bases, and 17 bases lay outside the gene matches.

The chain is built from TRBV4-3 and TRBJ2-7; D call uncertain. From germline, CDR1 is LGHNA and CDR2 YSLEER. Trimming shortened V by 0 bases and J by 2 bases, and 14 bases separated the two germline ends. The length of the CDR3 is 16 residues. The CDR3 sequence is CASSQDSMGRTYEQYF. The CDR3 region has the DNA TGCGCCAGCAGCCAAGATAGTATGGGCAGAACCTACGAGCAGTACTTC.

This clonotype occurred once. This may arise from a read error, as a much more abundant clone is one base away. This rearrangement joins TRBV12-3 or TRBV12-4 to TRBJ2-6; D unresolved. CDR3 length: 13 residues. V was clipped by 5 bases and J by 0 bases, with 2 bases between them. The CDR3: CASSASGANVLTF. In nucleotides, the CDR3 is TGTGCCAGCAGTGCCTCTGGGGCCAACGTCCTGACTTTC.

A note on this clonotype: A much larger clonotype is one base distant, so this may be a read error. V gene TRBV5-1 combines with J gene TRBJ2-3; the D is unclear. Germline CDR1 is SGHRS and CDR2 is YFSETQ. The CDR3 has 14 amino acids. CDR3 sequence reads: CANSLQTSTDTQYF. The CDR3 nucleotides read TGCGCCAACAGCTTGCAGACTAGCACAGATACGCAGTATTTT.

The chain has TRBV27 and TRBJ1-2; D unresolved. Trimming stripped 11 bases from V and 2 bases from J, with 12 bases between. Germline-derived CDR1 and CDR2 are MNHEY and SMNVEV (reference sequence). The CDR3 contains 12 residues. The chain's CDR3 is CAWGLGNYGYTF. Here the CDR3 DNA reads TGTGCCTGGGGTTTAGGGAACTATGGCTACACCTTC.

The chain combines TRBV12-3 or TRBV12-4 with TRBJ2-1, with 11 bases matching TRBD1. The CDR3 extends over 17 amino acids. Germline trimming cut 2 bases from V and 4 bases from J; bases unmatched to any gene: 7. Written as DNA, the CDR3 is TGTGCCAGCAGTTTATCCGCGGGACAGGGGGGTTACAATGAGCAGTTCTTC. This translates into CASSLSAGQGGYNEQFF.

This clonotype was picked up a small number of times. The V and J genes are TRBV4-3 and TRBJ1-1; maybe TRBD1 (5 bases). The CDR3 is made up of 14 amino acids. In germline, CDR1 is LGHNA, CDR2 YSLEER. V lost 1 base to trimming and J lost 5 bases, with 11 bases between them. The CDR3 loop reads CASSQGREGTEAFF. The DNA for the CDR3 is TGCGCCAGCAGCCAAGGACGGGAGGGGACTGAAGCTTTCTTT.

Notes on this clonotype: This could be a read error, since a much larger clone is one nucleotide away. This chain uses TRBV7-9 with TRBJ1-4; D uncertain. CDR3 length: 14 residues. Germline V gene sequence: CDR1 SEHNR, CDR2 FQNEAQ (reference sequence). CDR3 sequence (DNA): TGTGTCAGCAGCTTACCAGCAACTAATGAAAAACTGTTTTTT. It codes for CVSSLPATNEKLFF.

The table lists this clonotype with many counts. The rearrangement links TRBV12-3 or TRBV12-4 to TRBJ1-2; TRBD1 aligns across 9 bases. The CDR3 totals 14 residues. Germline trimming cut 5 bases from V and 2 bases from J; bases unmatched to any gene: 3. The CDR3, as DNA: TGTGCCAGCAGTGCTACAGGGGGCAACTATGGCTACACCTTC. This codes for CASSATGGNYGYTF.

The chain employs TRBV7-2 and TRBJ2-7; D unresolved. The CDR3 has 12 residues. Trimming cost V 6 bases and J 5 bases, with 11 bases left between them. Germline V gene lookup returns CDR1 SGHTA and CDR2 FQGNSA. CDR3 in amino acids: CASRISMHEQYF. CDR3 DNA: TGTGCCAGCAGGATAAGTATGCACGAGCAGTACTTC.

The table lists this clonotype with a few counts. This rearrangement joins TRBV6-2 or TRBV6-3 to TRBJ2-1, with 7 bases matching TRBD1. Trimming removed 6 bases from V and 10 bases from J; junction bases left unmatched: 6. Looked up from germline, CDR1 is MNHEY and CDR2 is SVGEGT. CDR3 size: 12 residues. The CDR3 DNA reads TGTGCCAGCAGCAGACAGGGTGGCGAGCAGTTCTTC. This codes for CASSRQGGEQFF.

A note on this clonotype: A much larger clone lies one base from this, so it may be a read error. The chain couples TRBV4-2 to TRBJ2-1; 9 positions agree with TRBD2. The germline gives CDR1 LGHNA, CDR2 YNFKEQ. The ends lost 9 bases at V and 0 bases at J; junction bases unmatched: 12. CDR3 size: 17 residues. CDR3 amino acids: CASTGASGISSYNEQFF. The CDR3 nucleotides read TGTGCCAGTACCGGGGCTAGCGGGATTTCCTCCTACAATGAGCAGTTCTTC.

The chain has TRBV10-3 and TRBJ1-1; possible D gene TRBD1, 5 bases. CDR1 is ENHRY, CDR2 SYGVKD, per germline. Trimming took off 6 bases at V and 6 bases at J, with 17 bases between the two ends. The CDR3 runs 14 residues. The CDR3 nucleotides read TGTGCCATCAGCCCGGGGGGGATCGTTCCTGAAGCTTTCTTT. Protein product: CAISPGGIVPEAFF.

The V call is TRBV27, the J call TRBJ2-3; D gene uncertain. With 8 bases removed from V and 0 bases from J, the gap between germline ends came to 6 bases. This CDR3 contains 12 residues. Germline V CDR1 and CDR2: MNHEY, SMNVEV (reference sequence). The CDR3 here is CASPPSTDTQYF. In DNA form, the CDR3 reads TGTGCCAGCCCTCCCAGCACAGATACGCAGTATTTT.

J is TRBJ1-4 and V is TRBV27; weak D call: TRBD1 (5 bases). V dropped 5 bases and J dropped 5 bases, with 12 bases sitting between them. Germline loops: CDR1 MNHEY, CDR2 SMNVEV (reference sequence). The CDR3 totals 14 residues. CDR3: CASSTRGDNEKLFF. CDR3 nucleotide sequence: TGTGCCAGCAGTACCCGGGGGGACAATGAAAAACTGTTTTTT.

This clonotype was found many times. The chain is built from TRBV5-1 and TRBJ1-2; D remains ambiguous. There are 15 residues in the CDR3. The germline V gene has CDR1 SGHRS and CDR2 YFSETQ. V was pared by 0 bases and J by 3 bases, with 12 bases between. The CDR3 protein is CASSLAGTDHYGYTF. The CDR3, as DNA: TGCGCCAGCAGCTTGGCCGGTACAGACCACTATGGCTACACCTTC.

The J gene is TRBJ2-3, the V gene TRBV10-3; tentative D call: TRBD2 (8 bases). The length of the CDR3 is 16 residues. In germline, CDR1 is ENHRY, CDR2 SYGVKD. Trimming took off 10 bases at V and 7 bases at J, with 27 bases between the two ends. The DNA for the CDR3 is TGTGCCAGCAGGGACAGCGTCGGGACTAGGGGAAATACGCAGTATTTT. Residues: CASRDSVGTRGNTQYF.